This T cell receptor (beta chain) came from a study of T-cell memory formation after mild COVID-19. Whole-study findings and limits: Confirmation was lacking for SARS-CoV-2 specificity of second-wave clones that peaked on day 37. Some clones that responded turned up in pre-infection memory, which suggests that cross-reactive memory joined in.

A few counts support this clonotype. Its antigen is not identified. Germline CDR1 reads SGHTA; CDR2 reads FQGNSA. V shed 1 base, J shed 7 bases, and the junction held 13 bases outside the gene matches. The CDR3 runs to 18 residues. Constant-segment primers and 5'RACE yielded cDNA libraries for TCR alpha and TCR beta, each carrying sample barcodes and UMIs. From the 5' RACE reads, TCRdb called clonotypes with MiXCR, one entry per CDR3 protein. The sample holds 550,000 to 700,000 distinct CDR3 sequences, approximately 15% seen once. Sequencing was done on a sample of PBMCs or a T cell subset sorted from them (not recorded which). This clonotype was obtained from an adult woman who had mild COVID-19 (a few samples of this study predate the infection). Cell type and time point are not known. The rearrangement uses TRBV7-2 and TRBJ2-5; TRBD2 agrees at 12 bases. The CDR3 loop is CASSLGRTSGTLLRTQYF. CDR3 sequence (DNA): TGTGCCAGCAGCTTAGGAAGGACTAGCGGGACCCTGTTAAGGACCCAGTACTTC.